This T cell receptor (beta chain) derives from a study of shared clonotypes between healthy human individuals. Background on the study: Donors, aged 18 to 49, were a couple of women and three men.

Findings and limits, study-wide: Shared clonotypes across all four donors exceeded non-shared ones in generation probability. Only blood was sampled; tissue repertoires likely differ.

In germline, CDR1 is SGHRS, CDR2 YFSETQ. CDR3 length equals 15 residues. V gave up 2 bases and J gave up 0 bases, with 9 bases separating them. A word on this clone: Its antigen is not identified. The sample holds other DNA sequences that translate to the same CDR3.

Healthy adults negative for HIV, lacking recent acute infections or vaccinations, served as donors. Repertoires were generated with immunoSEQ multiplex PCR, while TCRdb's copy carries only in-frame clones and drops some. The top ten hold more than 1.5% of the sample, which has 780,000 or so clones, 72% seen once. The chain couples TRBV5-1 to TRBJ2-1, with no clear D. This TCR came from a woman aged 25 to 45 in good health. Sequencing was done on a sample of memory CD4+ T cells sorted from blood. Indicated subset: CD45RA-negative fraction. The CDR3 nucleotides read TGCGCCAGCAGCTTCCTAGATGCCTCCTACAATGAGCAGTTCTTC. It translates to CASSFLDASYNEQFF.